The next 15 T cell receptor beta chains were all read from a single sample in a study of CD8 T cells in Susac syndrome. RNA was extracted with the RNeasy kit, and a quantity of about 0.45 to 1 ug was reverse transcribed using random hexamers. Each CDR3 protein gets one entry after TCRdb re-called the immunoSEQ multiplex PCR reads with MiXCR. The table has some 400,000 distinct CDR3 sequences, 85% to 90% seen once. Sequencing was done on a sample of CD8+ T cells from PBMCs. These receptors were obtained from a human donor with multiple sclerosis.

V gene TRBV28 combines with J gene TRBJ2-3; TRBD2 matches 9 bases. The CDR3 totals 16 residues. The germline V gene encodes CDR1 MDHEN and CDR2 SYDVKM. V dropped 5 bases and J dropped 5; count of bases not matched to a gene: 11. The DNA of the CDR3 is TGTGCCAGCAGTCCCCTGGAAGGCGGGAGGGAAGATACGCAGTATTTT. This translates into CASSPLEGGREDTQYF.

The chain has TRBV18 and TRBJ2-1; D is unresolved. This CDR3 has 15 amino acids. V gave up 6 bases and J gave up 0 bases, with 12 bases separating them. The germline V gene has CDR1 KGHSH and CDR2 LQKENI. CDR3 DNA sequence: TGTGCCAGCTCTCCTGCGTGGAGCTCCTACAATGAGCAGTTCTTC. Its translation: CASSPAWSSYNEQFF. The entire variable domain, with the rest obtained from reference TRBV18 and TRBJ2-1, is as follows: NAGVMQNPRHLVRRRGQEARLRCSPMKGHSHVYWYRQLPEEGLKFMVYLQKENIIDESGMPKERFSAEFPKEGPSILRIQQVVRGDSAAYFCASSPAWSSYNEQFFGPGTRLTVL.

The chain is built from TRBV29-1 and TRBJ2-2; 11 bases agree with TRBD1. The ends lost 4 bases at V and 7 bases at J; junction bases unmatched: 8. Germline assignment: CDR1 SQVTM and CDR2 ANQGSEA. The CDR3 totals 15 residues. CDR3 sequence: CSVGGQGDRGGELFF. Written as DNA, the CDR3 is TGCAGCGTTGGGGGACAGGGGGATCGCGGCGGGGAGCTGTTTTTT.

Here the CDR3 reads CSARDIRTAYGYTF. The DNA of the CDR3 is TGCAGTGCTAGAGATATCCGGACCGCCTATGGCTACACCTTC. The chain is built from TRBV20-1 and TRBJ1-2; no reliable D call. The germline gives CDR1 DFQATT, CDR2 SNEGSKA (reference sequence). With 0 bases removed from V and 4 bases from J, the gap between germline ends came to 12 bases. The CDR3 length is 14 residues.

This chain connects TRBV27 to TRBJ2-7; D possibly uses TRBD1 or TRBD2 (5 bases each). The CDR3 has 13 residues. Trimming stripped 4 bases from V and 2 bases from J, with 9 bases between. Germline V gene sequence: CDR1 MNHEY, CDR2 SMNVEV (reference sequence). CDR3: CASSWGKAYEQYF. CDR3 bases: TGTGCCAGCAGTTGGGGGAAGGCCTACGAGCAGTACTTC.

This sequence joins TRBV4-1 and TRBJ1-5, with a weak D call TRBD1 (5 bases). Between the trimmed V and J ends, which lost 3 bases and 0 bases, there was a span of 12 bases. The germline CDR1 and CDR2 sequences are MGHRA and YSYEKL. The CDR3 has 16 amino acids. The CDR3 sequence is CASSQLDTSSNQPQHF. CDR3 sequence (DNA): TGCGCCAGCAGCCAGTTGGACACGAGTAGCAATCAGCCCCAGCATTTT.

The rearrangement joins TRBV11-2 to TRBJ2-1; 9 bases match TRBD1. Germline trimming cut 8 bases from V and 6 bases from J; bases unmatched to any gene: 11. The CDR3 is made up of 15 amino acids. In germline, CDR1 is SGHAT, CDR2 FQNNGV. CDR3 nucleotides: TGTGCCAGCTGGGGGCCGGGACAGGGAGTCAATGAGCAGTTCTTC. Protein product: CASWGPGQGVNEQFF.

The J gene is TRBJ2-5, the V gene TRBV6-1; 7 bases fit TRBD2. V was clipped by 5 bases and J by 0 bases; unmatched bases: 6. The CDR3 contains 15 residues. Germline loops: CDR1 MNHNS, CDR2 SASEGT. CDR3 sequence: CASSQLATYQETQYF. Here the CDR3 DNA reads TGTGCCAGCAGTCAACTAGCGACTTACCAAGAGACCCAGTACTTC.

CDR3 coding DNA: TGCGCCAGCAGCTCCCCAGCAGGGACTCAGTCCTACGAGCAGTACTTC. It encodes CASSSPAGTQSYEQYF. The chain employs TRBV5-1 and TRBJ2-7, with D possibly TRBD2 on 6 matching bases. The CDR3 is 16 amino acids. Germline assignment: CDR1 SGHRS and CDR2 YFSETQ. Trimming pared 3 bases from V and 1 base from J, leaving 17 bases between.

The chain links TRBV6-1 to TRBJ2-7; weak D call: TRBD1 (6 bases). Germline values: CDR1 MNHNS, CDR2 SASEGT. The V gene lost 11 bases and the J gene lost 6 bases, with 20 bases spanning the gap. This CDR3 is 13 amino acids long. The CDR3 reads CAGSHGTLTEQYF. The CDR3 DNA reads TGTGCCGGGTCCCATGGGACACTTACCGAGCAGTACTTC.

This clonotype showed up just a few times. The chain joins TRBV4-1 to TRBJ2-7, with 7 bases that match TRBD1. CDR1 is MGHRA, CDR2 YSYEKL, per germline. This CDR3 region has 15 residues. V dropped 1 base and J dropped 7; count of bases not matched to a gene: 10. DNA of the CDR3: TGCGCCAGCAGCCAAGCTGGTCAGGGGGTAAGGGAGCAGTACTTC. Residues: CASSQAGQGVREQYF.

The gene calls are TRBV20-1 and TRBJ2-7; TRBD2 might be the D (6 bases). Per germline, CDR1 DFQATT and CDR2 SNEGSKA (reference sequence). CDR3 length: 15 amino acids. V was cut by 0 bases and J by 2 bases, with 14 bases left in between. The CDR3 sequence is CSARDRGDSTYEQYF. CDR3 nucleotides: TGCAGTGCTAGAGATCGTGGGGACTCAACCTACGAGCAGTACTTC.

The rearrangement joins TRBV5-1 to TRBJ1-2; D is ambiguous. Germline V gives CDR1 SGHRS, CDR2 YFSETQ. The length of the CDR3 is 13 residues. With 1 base removed from V and 1 base from J, the gap between germline ends came to 5 bases. Here the CDR3 reads CASSLFFNYGYTF. The CDR3 DNA is TGCGCCAGCAGCTTGTTTTTTAACTATGGCTACACCTTC.

This sequence joins TRBV5-5 and TRBJ2-3; a weak D match, TRBD2 (7 bases). The germline V and J ends were trimmed by 4 bases and 3 bases, with 18 bases remaining between them. Per germline, CDR1 SGHKS and CDR2 YYEKEE (reference sequence). The CDR3 contains 16 residues. The DNA for the CDR3 is TGTGCCAGCAGCCCTAGCTGGGGGGGCCGAACAGATACGCAGTATTTT. Translated: CASSPSWGGRTDTQYF.

V usage is TRBV28 and J usage is TRBJ2-2, with unresolved D. The CDR3 loop spans 14 amino acids. Germline CDR1 reads MDHEN; CDR2 reads SYDVKM. Trimming took off 4 bases at V and 5 bases at J, with 11 bases between the two ends. The CDR3 DNA is TGTGCCAGCAGTTCTTTGACGAGAACCGGGGAGCTGTTTTTT. Encoded protein: CASSSLTRTGELFF.